The present T cell receptor (beta chain) was sequenced within a study of identical twins. Study results and caveats: Conclusions were based on cross-sectional statistical analysis, without following the same donors. Analyses based on zero insertions could be partly confounded by invariant MAIT and iNKT cells. Fewer insertions characterized abundant cord blood beta clonotypes, whereas memory repertoires showed none.

Healthy Caucasians supplied all donations. This clonotype was seen a handful of times. Its antigen is undetermined. At one end, the junction sequence differs from germline, possibly due to a read error. TCRdb processed the 5' RACE reads anew with MiXCR; each CDR3 protein has one entry. Of approximately 700,000 distinct CDR3 sequences listed, approximately 6.1% were seen once; the top ten hold around 1.7%. The receptor comes from a man in his late teens or twenties in good health. The sequenced sample was naive T cells sorted from blood.

The CDR3 loop reads CAIRETGISYNERFF. The CDR3 region has the DNA TGTGCCATCAGGGAAACAGGGATCTCCTACAATGAGCGGTTCTTC. The gene calls are TRBV10-3 and TRBJ2-1; TRBD1 might be the D (6 bases). The CDR3 length is 15 residues. CDR1 is ENHRY, CDR2 SYGVKD, per germline.